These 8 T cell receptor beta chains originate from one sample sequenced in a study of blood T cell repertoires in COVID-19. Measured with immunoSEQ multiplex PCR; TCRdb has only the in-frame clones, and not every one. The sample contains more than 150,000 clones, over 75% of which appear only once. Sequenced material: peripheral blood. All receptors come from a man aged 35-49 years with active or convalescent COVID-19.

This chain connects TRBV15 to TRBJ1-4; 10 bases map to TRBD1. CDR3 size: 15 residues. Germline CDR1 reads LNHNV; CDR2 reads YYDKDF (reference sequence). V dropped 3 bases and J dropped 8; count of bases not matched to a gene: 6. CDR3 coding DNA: TGTGCCACCAGCAGTAGACAGGGGGCGCGGGAAAAACTGTTTTTT. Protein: CATSSRQGAREKLFF.

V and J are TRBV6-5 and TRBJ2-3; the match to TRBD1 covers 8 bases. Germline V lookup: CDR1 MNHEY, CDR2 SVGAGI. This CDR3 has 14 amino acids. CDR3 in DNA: TGTGCACTCTTGACAGGGGCCAACACAGATACGCAGTATTTT. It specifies CALLTGANTDTQYF.

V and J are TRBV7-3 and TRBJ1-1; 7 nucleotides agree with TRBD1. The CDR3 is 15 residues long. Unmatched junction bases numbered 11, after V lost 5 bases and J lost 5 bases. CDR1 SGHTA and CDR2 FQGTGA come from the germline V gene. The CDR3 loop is CASSTTSGGRTEAFF. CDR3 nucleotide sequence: TGTGCCAGCAGCACGACTTCAGGGGGGCGGACTGAAGCTTTCTTT.

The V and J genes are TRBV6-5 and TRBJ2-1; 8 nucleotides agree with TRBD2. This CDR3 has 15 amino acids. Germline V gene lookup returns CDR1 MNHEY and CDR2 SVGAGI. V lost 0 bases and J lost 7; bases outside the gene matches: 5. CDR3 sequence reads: CASSYSMRGENEQFF. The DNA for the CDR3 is TGTGCCAGCAGTTACTCAATGCGGGGGGAGAATGAGCAGTTCTTC.

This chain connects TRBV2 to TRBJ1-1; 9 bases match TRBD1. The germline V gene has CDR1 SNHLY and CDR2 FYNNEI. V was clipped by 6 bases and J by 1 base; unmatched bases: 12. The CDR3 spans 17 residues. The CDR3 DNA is TGTGCCAGCAGCGAAATCCACAGGGGGCTGGGGAACACTGAAGCTTTCTTT. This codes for CASSEIHRGLGNTEAFF.

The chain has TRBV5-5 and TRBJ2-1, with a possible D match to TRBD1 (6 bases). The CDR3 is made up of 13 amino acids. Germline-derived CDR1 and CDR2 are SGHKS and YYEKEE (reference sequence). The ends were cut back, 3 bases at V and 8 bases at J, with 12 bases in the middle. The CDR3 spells CASSSTGNYEQFF. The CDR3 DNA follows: TGTGCCAGCAGCTCAACAGGGAACTATGAGCAGTTCTTC. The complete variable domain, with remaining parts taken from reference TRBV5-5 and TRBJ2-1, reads DAGVTQSPTHLIKTRGQQVTLRCSPISGHKSVSWYQQVLGQGPQFIFQYYEKEERGRGNFPDRFSARQFPNYSSELNVNALLLGDSALYLCASSSTGNYEQFFGPGTRLTVL.

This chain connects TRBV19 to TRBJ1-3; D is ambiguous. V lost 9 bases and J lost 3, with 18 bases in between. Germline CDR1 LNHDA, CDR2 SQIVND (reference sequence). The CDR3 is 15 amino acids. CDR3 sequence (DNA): TGTGCCAGCCTTGTGCGGAGCCAGAGTGGAAACACCATATATTTT. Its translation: CASLVRSQSGNTIYF.

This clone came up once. The CDR3 region has the DNA TGTGCCAGCAGCTTAGATAGGAGCTCCTATAATTCACCCCTCCACTTT. Translating it yields CASSLDRSSYNSPLHF. The V and J genes are TRBV7-2 and TRBJ1-6; D remains unclear. This CDR3 comprises 16 residues. Deletions cut 1 base from V and 0 bases from J, with 7 bases between. Germline CDR1 reads SGHTA; CDR2 reads FQGNSA.